The 20 T cell receptor beta chains given below trace back to one sample, sequenced in a study of beta chain features in type 1 diabetes. Expressed TCRB transcripts got sequenced, as all isolated RNA was reverse transcribed. The data were produced by immunoSEQ multiplex PCR, yet TCRdb's version contains in-frame clones alone and is incomplete. The table has hundreds of thousands of clones, 30% seen once. The sequencing input was naive CD4+ T cells from blood. The receptor set was obtained from a man younger than 35 in good health.

The genes are TRBV30 and TRBJ1-1; D unclear. CDR1 GTSNPN and CDR2 SVGIG come from the germline V gene (reference sequence). V lost 4 bases and J 11 bases, leaving 11 bases between the germline ends. This CDR3 contains 10 residues. In DNA, the CDR3 is TGTGCCTGGAATCCAGTGCAGGCTTTCTTT. Translated, it gives CAWNPVQAFF.

This clone was counted a single time. The rearrangement links TRBV9 to TRBJ2-3; 10 bases are a match to TRBD2. This CDR3 is 17 amino acids long. V dropped 0 bases and J dropped 5; count of bases not matched to a gene: 9. Germline assignment: CDR1 SGDLS and CDR2 YYNGEE. Here the CDR3 DNA reads TGTGCCAGCAGCGTAGGTACTAGCGGGATTTCTCTAGATACGCAGTATTTT. This codes for CASSVGTSGISLDTQYF.

The V and J genes are TRBV2 and TRBJ2-2; D remains ambiguous. Germline V CDR1 and CDR2: SNHLY, FYNNEI. The CDR3 is 14 residues long. Trimming shortened V by 2 bases and J by 6 bases, and 10 bases separated the two germline ends. As DNA, the CDR3 is TGTGCCAGCAGTGAACGGCCGGAAGCCGGGGAGCTGTTTTTT. It is translated as CASSERPEAGELFF.

Only a few counts were recorded for this clone. The V gene is TRBV25-1, the J gene TRBJ1-4, with a tentative D call TRBD1 (5 bases). Per the germline V gene, CDR1 is MGHDK and CDR2 is SYGVNS. This CDR3 contains 16 residues. Trimming cost V 4 bases and J 8 bases, with 20 bases left between them. The CDR3 nucleotides are TGTGCCAGCAGTGCCGCCGGGACGGCCCGAGGGGAAAAACTGTTTTTT. Translation gives CASSAAGTARGEKLFF.

This clone was seen only once. The chain employs TRBV15 and TRBJ2-7, with D perhaps matching TRBD2 (6 bases). Between the trimmed V and J ends, which lost 5 bases and 2 bases, there was a span of 19 bases. Germline assignment: CDR1 LNHNV and CDR2 YYDKDF (reference sequence). This CDR3 region has 16 residues. DNA for the CDR3: TGTGCCACCAGCCTGCGCCCCTGGCGGGGACCCTACGAGCAGTACTTC. Translating gives CATSLRPWRGPYEQYF. Looking up the rest from reference TRBV15 and TRBJ2-7 gives the full variable domain: DAMVIQNPRYQVTQFGKPVTLSCSQTLNHNVMYWYQQKSSQAPKLLFHYYDKDFNNEADTPDNFQSRRPNTSFCFLDIRSPGLGDTAMYLCATSLRPWRGPYEQYFGPGTRLTVT.

This chain uses TRBV27 with TRBJ2-1; D perhaps matches TRBD2 (5 bases). CDR3 size: 15 residues. V was shortened by 1 base and J by 0 bases, with 7 bases between the two germline ends. Germline V gene data show CDR1 as MNHEY and CDR2 as SMNVEV (reference sequence). The CDR3 loop reads CASSLFGDSYNEQFF. The CDR3 nucleotides read TGTGCCAGCAGTTTATTCGGGGACTCCTACAATGAGCAGTTCTTC.

V and J are TRBV5-1 and TRBJ2-1; no definite D call. The CDR3 is made up of 12 amino acids. The germline V and J ends were trimmed by 0 bases and 9 bases, with 7 bases remaining between them. Germline CDR1 is SGHRS and CDR2 is YFSETQ. The DNA for the CDR3 is TGCGCCAGCAGCTTGGCCGGGTCTGAGCAGTTCTTC. This encodes CASSLAGSEQFF.

This clone was seen a handful of times. This chain uses TRBV29-1 with TRBJ1-1; 7 nucleotides align to TRBD1. The V gene end was trimmed by 3 bases and the J gene end by 5 bases; junction bases not matched to a gene: 3. Germline V CDR1 and CDR2: SQVTM, ANQGSEA. The CDR3 is 12 amino acids. CDR3 sequence (DNA): TGCAGCGTTGACCAGGGGGTTACTGAAGCTTTCTTT. It codes for CSVDQGVTEAFF.

This clone was counted between two and nine times. Here the CDR3 DNA reads TGTGCCAGCAGTTACGGGTATGGTGAGCAGTTCTTC. It translates to CASSYGYGEQFF. The rearrangement joins TRBV28 to TRBJ2-1; D unresolved. The CDR3 runs 12 residues. Per germline, CDR1 MDHEN and CDR2 SYDVKM. V shed 4 bases and J shed 9 bases, with 10 bases lying between them.

This clone was seen a few times. The rearrangement uses TRBV7-2 and TRBJ2-7, with TRBD2 matching 12 bases. Germline assignment: CDR1 SGHTA and CDR2 FQGNSA. The length of the CDR3 is 15 residues. Trimming cost V 4 bases and J 6 bases; bases outside gene matches: 7. CDR3: CASSYSSGRAAEQYF. The CDR3 nucleotides read TGTGCCAGCAGCTACTCTAGCGGGAGGGCGGCCGAGCAGTACTTC.

The CDR3 DNA is TGTGCCAGCAGCCGAACAGTACAAGAGACCCAGTACTTC. Protein sequence: CASSRTVQETQYF. The chain has TRBV7-2 and TRBJ2-5; D is ambiguous. The V and J ends lost 5 bases and 2 bases respectively, with 9 bases between them. The V gene's germline CDR1 is SGHTA and CDR2 FQGNSA. The CDR3 is made up of 13 amino acids.

V and J are TRBV7-6 and TRBJ2-7, with D unresolved. CDR3 length: 14 amino acids. Trimming removed 1 base from V and 4 bases from J, with 11 bases in between. Germline V lookup: CDR1 SGHVS, CDR2 FNYEAQ. The CDR3 bases are TGTGCCAGCAGCTTAGAAGAGGCGTCATACGAGCAGTACTTC. It yields the protein CASSLEEASYEQYF.

This clone was seen a handful of times. V and J are TRBV6-6 and TRBJ2-1, with 7 nucleotides matching TRBD1. Germline loops: CDR1 MNHNY, CDR2 SVGAGI (reference sequence). V was pared by 2 bases and J by 4 bases, with 5 bases of the junction left unmatched. This CDR3 region has 15 residues. The CDR3 nucleotides read TGTGCCAGCAGTTACCGACAGGGAACGTACAATGAGCAGTTCTTC. Translation: CASSYRQGTYNEQFF.

The CDR3 loop reads CASSALAGEETQYF. CDR3 nucleotides: TGTGCCAGCTCCGCTCTAGCGGGGGAAGAGACCCAGTACTTC. J is TRBJ2-5 and V is TRBV18; 10 bases map to TRBD2. Germline CDR1 is KGHSH and CDR2 is LQKENI. Germline trimming cut 6 bases from V and 3 bases from J; bases unmatched to any gene: 4. The CDR3 runs to 14 residues.

The chain uses TRBV18 and TRBJ2-5, with D possibly matching TRBD1 (6 bases). The CDR3 loop spans 14 amino acids. CDR1 and CDR2 from the germline V gene are KGHSH and LQKENI. Trimming removed 1 base at V and 5 bases at J, with 11 bases between. As DNA, the CDR3 is TGTGCCAGCTCACCACAGGGCCAGGGGGAGACCCAGTACTTC. It is translated as CASSPQGQGETQYF.

This clone occurred a few times. This chain connects TRBV5-4 to TRBJ2-1; 8 nucleotides match TRBD2. Germline CDR1 reads SGHNT; CDR2 reads YYREEE (reference sequence). V shed 1 base and J 3 bases; nucleotides not matched to a gene: 3. The CDR3 is 15 amino acids. CDR3: CASSLPRGDYNEQFF. DNA for the CDR3: TGTGCCAGCAGCTTGCCGCGGGGGGACTACAATGAGCAGTTCTTC.

This clone has more than one count but fewer than ten. J is TRBJ2-4 and V is TRBV4-1, with D perhaps TRBD1 (5 bases). The CDR3 is made up of 13 amino acids. Germline V lookup: CDR1 MGHRA, CDR2 YSYEKL. V lost 4 bases and J 8 bases, leaving 12 bases between the germline ends. In DNA, the CDR3 is TGCGCCAGCAGCCGGCTGGAAGGGGACATTCAGTACTTC. Translating it yields CASSRLEGDIQYF.

This clone was seen a few times. The V call is TRBV11-2, the J call TRBJ2-7; tentative D call: TRBD2 (5 bases). Germline V lookup: CDR1 SGHAT, CDR2 FQNNGV. The V end was cut by 1 base, the J end by 6 bases, with 7 bases between. There are 12 residues in the CDR3. DNA for the CDR3: TGTGCCAGCAGCTTAGGAGGGAGCGAGCAGTACTTC. This encodes CASSLGGSEQYF.

This clone was seen a few times. The chain employs TRBV29-1 and TRBJ1-2; 11 positions agree with TRBD1. Germline CDR1 reads SQVTM; CDR2 reads ANQGSEA. The CDR3 sequence is 15 residues long. After removal of 0 bases from V and 2 bases from J, the junction contained 2 bases not matched to a gene. In nucleotides, the CDR3 is TGCAGCGTTGAAGATGGGACAGGGGGGAACTATGGCTACACCTTC. Amino acid sequence: CSVEDGTGGNYGYTF.

This clone was counted between two and nine times. This chain connects TRBV30 to TRBJ2-7; D not resolved. The CDR3 runs to 12 residues. Trimming cost V 2 bases and J 2 bases, with 7 bases left between them. Germline V CDR1 and CDR2: GTSNPN, SVGIG (reference sequence). CDR3 sequence reads: CAWSMDAYEQYF. CDR3 sequence (DNA): TGTGCCTGGAGTATGGACGCCTACGAGCAGTACTTC.